These T cell receptor beta chains were read from a single sample in a study of T cell repertoires in cytomegalovirus infection. TCRdb ran MiXCR on the reads and lists one entry per CDR3 protein. The table has hundreds of thousands of distinct CDR3 sequences, approximately 29% seen once; the top ten hold roughly 12%. No antigen has been assigned to these receptors. Specimen: cultured CD8+ T cells from PBMCs, collected from culture after CMV antigen stimulation. These TCRs come from a human donor in good health (CMV status not recorded). Some clones in this sample may be carry-over from other donors' samples. CDR3s include the opening cysteine and the closing phenylalanine or tryptophan. The order of the fields is clone size, J gene, V gene, D gene, CDR3 protein, CDR3 DNA. A D gene is named only where the DNA matches it firmly. The size entry is marked missing in some rows and otherwise reads once, few, many or a size class.

>-|TRBJ2-1|TRBV11-2|TRBD2
CASSSWGSGGPKGSYNEQFF
TGTGCCAGCAGCTCCTGGGGTAGCGGGGGCCCAAAGGGCTCCTACAATGAGCAGTTCTTC
>-|TRBJ1-2|TRBV19|-
CASSIEGDYGYTF
TGTGCCAGCTCCATCGAGGGGGACTATGGCTACACCTTC
>-|TRBJ1-2|TRBV3-1|-
CASSPKSGVGYGYTF
TGTGCCAGCAGCCCTAAGTCCGGGGTAGGCTATGGCTACACCTTC
>-|TRBJ2-1|TRBV6-1|-
CASRLIEQFF
TGTGCCAGCAGGTTAATAGAGCAGTTCTTC
>-|TRBJ2-1|TRBV20-1|TRBD1
CSASHPGTGSYNEQFF
TGCAGTGCTAGTCACCCCGGGACAGGATCCTACAATGAGCAGTTCTTC
>few|TRBJ2-4|TRBV11-2|-
CASSSGQAKNIQYF
TGTGCCAGCAGCTCCGGACAGGCCAAAAACATTCAGTACTTC
>many|TRBJ1-1|TRBV7-6|-
CASSLSRANTEAFF
TGTGCCAGCAGCTTGTCCCGGGCGAACACTGAAGCTTTCTTT
>-|TRBJ1-2|TRBV12-3/TRBV12-4|TRBD1
CASSISDRVGDGYTF
TGTGCCAGCAGTATATCCGACAGGGTGGGTGATGGCTACACCTTC
>few|TRBJ2-5|TRBV7-3|TRBD2
CASSRTGTSSETQYF
TGTGCCAGCAGCCGCACCGGGACTAGCAGTGAGACCCAGTACTTC
>-|TRBJ1-2|TRBV7-8|-
CASTSDPGYTF
TGTGCCAGCACCTCCGACCCTGGCTACACCTTC
>few|TRBJ2-3|TRBV6-6|TRBD1
CASIDGQGPPDTQYF
TGTGCCAGCATCGACGGACAGGGCCCCCCAGATACGCAGTATTTT
>-|TRBJ2-7|TRBV6-1|-
CASSEAEGGYSYEQYF
TGTGCCAGCAGTGAAGCGGAAGGCGGATACTCCTACGAGCAGTACTTC
>few|TRBJ2-2|TRBV10-3|TRBD1
CAIRIGTGNSGELFF
TGTGCCATCAGAATTGGGACAGGGAATTCCGGGGAGCTGTTTTTT
>many|TRBJ2-7|TRBV5-5|-
CASSLGVGTYEQYF
TGTGCCAGCAGCTTGGGGGTCGGAACCTACGAGCAGTACTTC
>few|TRBJ2-1|TRBV7-6|TRBD2
CASSLGLAESSYNEQFF
TGTGCCAGCAGCCTGGGACTAGCGGAAAGCTCCTACAATGAGCAGTTCTTC
>few|TRBJ2-1|TRBV24-1|TRBD2
CATSEVAGGPYNEQFF
TGTGCCACCAGTGAGGTAGCGGGGGGGCCATACAATGAGCAGTTCTTC
>-|TRBJ1-5|TRBV20-1|TRBD1
CSAPGQGAAPQHF
TGCAGTGCACCTGGACAGGGGGCTGCGCCCCAGCATTTT
>-|TRBJ2-2|TRBV5-5|-
CASSYSAAGRGGELFF
TGTGCCAGCAGTTATTCAGCTGCAGGGAGAGGCGGGGAGCTGTTTTTT
>-|TRBJ2-1|TRBV12-3/TRBV12-4|-
CTSSSGVYANEQFF
TGTACCAGCAGTTCAGGGGTGTATGCCAATGAGCAGTTCTTC
>-|TRBJ2-7|TRBV20-1|-
CSARDQLGNEQYF
TGCAGTGCTAGAGATCAGTTAGGCAACGAGCAGTACTTC
>-|TRBJ2-3|TRBV2|-
CASTTAALSTDTQYF
TGTGCCAGCACCACGGCGGCGCTAAGCACAGATACGCAGTATTTT
>-|TRBJ1-2|TRBV4-3|-
CASSQAAGDYGYTF
TGCGCCAGCAGCCAAGCCGCAGGGGATTATGGCTACACCTTC
>-|TRBJ2-7|TRBV20-1|-
CSARGTLTTLSYEQYF
TGCAGTGCTAGAGGAACCTTAACGACTCTATCGTACGAGCAGTACTTC
>few|TRBJ1-2|TRBV7-9|-
CASSLEHPGFYGYTF
TGTGCCAGCAGCTTAGAGCACCCGGGTTTCTATGGCTACACCTTC
>few|TRBJ2-3|TRBV7-6|TRBD1
CASSSTGGRYGTDTQYF
TGTGCCAGCAGCTCGACAGGGGGCCGGTATGGCACAGATACGCAGTATTTT
>-|TRBJ1-2|TRBV27|-
CASSSQVNWGYTF
TGTGCCAGCAGTTCCCAGGTTAATTGGGGCTACACCTTC
>many|TRBJ2-3|TRBV7-3|TRBD2
CASSPSGGQGDTQYF
TGTGCCAGCAGCCCTAGCGGGGGGCAGGGAGATACGCAGTATTTT
>few|TRBJ2-4|TRBV7-9|TRBD1
CASSSDRENIQYF
TGTGCCAGCAGCTCGGACAGGGAAAACATTCAGTACTTC
>-|TRBJ2-5|TRBV19|-
CASNPGGPFGETQYF
TGTGCCAGTAACCCCGGGGGCCCGTTTGGCGAGACCCAGTACTTC
>-|TRBJ2-1|TRBV5-1|TRBD2
CASSFGRLAGGYNEQFF
TGCGCCAGCAGCTTCGGACGACTAGCGGGTGGTTACAATGAGCAGTTCTTC
>-|TRBJ2-5|TRBV4-1|TRBD2
CVSSQGSGGRETQYF
TGCGTCAGCAGCCAAGGTAGCGGGGGAAGAGAGACCCAGTACTTC
>-|TRBJ2-1|TRBV6-5|-
CASSTRIPRDSFSYNEQFF
TGTGCCAGCAGCACCCGGATTCCCCGAGACAGTTTCTCCTACAATGAGCAGTTCTTC
>many|TRBJ2-4|TRBV7-2|-
CASSSDPGVAKNIQYF
TGTGCCAGCAGCTCCGATCCGGGGGTAGCCAAAAACATTCAGTACTTC
>-|TRBJ1-6|TRBV6-6|-
CATWGAYNSPLHF
TGTGCCACCTGGGGTGCCTATAATTCACCCCTCCACTTT
>-|TRBJ1-2|TRBV5-1|-
CASSPPGGEGYTF
TGCGCCAGCAGCCCCCCGGGGGGCGAGGGCTACACCTTC